This record covers a single T cell receptor beta chain. The CDR3 covers 14 residues. Germline CDR1 reads SGHDT; CDR2 reads YYEEEE. V lost 1 base and J lost 4, with 9 bases in between. The data belong to a study of T cell responses to AZD1222 COVID-19 vaccine. Sequenced by immunoSEQ multiplex PCR; TCRdb stores in-frame clones only, minus some. This sample has more than 150,000 clones, with roughly 94% found just once. The sequence came from an adult who received the AZD1222 COVID-19 vaccine. The chain links TRBV5-6 to TRBJ1-3; the D gene is possibly TRBD1 (5 bases). The specimen comprised peripheral blood, sampled 28 days after the second AZD1222 dose. CDR3 DNA sequence: TGTGCCAGCAGCTTGCGAGGGACCGGAAACACCATATATTTT. Protein sequence: CASSLRGTGNTIYF. Supplemented by reference TRBV5-6 and TRBJ1-3, the full variable domain reads DAGVTQSPTHLIKTRGQQVTLRCSPKSGHDTVSWYQQALGQGPQFIFQYYEEEERQRGNFPDRFSGHQFPNYSSELNVNALLLGDSALYLCASSLRGTGNTIYFGEGSWLTVV.